The 18 T cell receptor beta chains reported below all come from one sample, sequenced in a study of persistence of HIV-infected CD4 T cells. Cells were stimulated with CMV-infected fibroblast lysates at approximately 10 ug/mL. Responding CD4+ T cells were sorted by upregulation of both CD40 ligand and CD69. This was the immunoSEQ version 4 assay in survey mode. The protocol was immunoSEQ multiplex PCR, while the TCRdb copy is restricted to in-frame clones and leaves out a portion. The data hold about 16,000 clones, with approximately 64% observed a single time. No antigen has been assigned to these receptors. The sequencing here drew on CD4+ T cells sorted from PBMCs after roughly 18-hour stimulation, taken from a patient who received antiretroviral therapy. Source of these receptors: an adult woman with HIV who was CMV-seropositive.

The J gene is TRBJ2-7, the V gene TRBV13; the D call may be TRBD1 or TRBD2 (5 bases each). This CDR3 is 15 amino acids long. With 5 bases removed from V and 0 bases from J, the gap between germline ends came to 14 bases. The germline CDR1 and CDR2 sequences are PRHDT and FYEKMQ (reference sequence). CDR3 sequence reads: CASSRWDASSYEQYF. The CDR3 region has the DNA TGTGCCAGCAGCCGTTGGGACGCGAGCTCCTACGAGCAGTACTTC.

This chain uses TRBV6-5 with TRBJ1-2; 8 bases match TRBD1. After removal of 6 bases from V and 3 bases from J, the junction contained 6 bases not matched to a gene. Per germline, CDR1 MNHEY and CDR2 SVGAGI. There are 14 residues in the CDR3. The CDR3 here is CASRRGGQDYGYTF. In nucleotides, the CDR3 is TGTGCCAGCAGGAGAGGGGGACAGGACTATGGCTACACCTTC.

This clone came up once. The rearrangement joins TRBV29-1 to TRBJ1-1; tentative D call: TRBD1 (5 bases). Trimming took off 4 bases at V and 10 bases at J, with 19 bases between the two ends. Germline CDR1 reads SQVTM; CDR2 reads ANQGSEA. The CDR3 runs 13 residues. Here the CDR3 DNA reads TGCAGCGTTGTACAAGGTTCGCCGGGGGGAGCTTTCTTT. Its protein is CSVVQGSPGGAFF.

J is TRBJ1-2 and V is TRBV9; D is unresolved. V shed 5 bases and J shed 5 bases, with 10 bases lying between them. This CDR3 spans 12 amino acids. Germline CDR1 and CDR2: SGDLS and YYNGEE. CDR3 amino acids: CASRTNFYGYTF. The CDR3 DNA reads TGTGCCAGCAGGACGAACTTTTATGGCTACACCTTC.

J is TRBJ2-5 and V is TRBV7-6; D may be TRBD1 (6 bases). Germline CDR1 reads SGHVS; CDR2 reads FNYEAQ. V was pared by 4 bases and J by 2 bases, with 11 bases between. The CDR3 totals 14 residues. CDR3 nucleotide sequence: TGTGCCAGCAGCTCCGGGACATCACAAGAGACCCAGTACTTC. It encodes CASSSGTSQETQYF.

The gene calls are TRBV30 and TRBJ2-7; 9 positions agree with TRBD1. CDR1 is GTSNPN, CDR2 SVGIG, per germline (reference sequence). The CDR3 is made up of 14 amino acids. V gave up 4 bases and J gave up 5 bases; unmatched junction bases: 9. For the CDR3, the DNA is TGTGCCTGGACCTGGGGGGACAGGGTCCACGAGCAGTACTTC. Its protein is CAWTWGDRVHEQYF.

The V gene is TRBV7-8, the J gene TRBJ1-2; no firm D call. In germline, CDR1 is SGHVS, CDR2 FQNEAQ. The CDR3 sequence is 18 residues long. V lost 5 bases and J 0 bases, leaving 22 bases between the germline ends. The CDR3 loop reads CASSPEAPYGGANYGYTF. In nucleotides, the CDR3 is TGTGCCAGCAGCCCTGAAGCCCCCTATGGCGGAGCTAACTATGGCTACACCTTC.

By share, this clone counts as medium-sized. The rearrangement joins TRBV6-5 to TRBJ2-7; unclear D gene. The V gene's germline CDR1 is MNHEY and CDR2 SVGAGI. The germline V and J ends were trimmed by 5 bases and 5 bases, with 10 bases remaining between them. The CDR3 spans 12 residues. Written as DNA, the CDR3 is TGTGCCAGCAGTCCCGAGACTGACGAGCAGTACGTC. Protein product: CASSPETDEQYV.

This clone has only a few counts. Germline and junction disagree at one end, which may indicate a read error. The chain has TRBV19 and TRBJ1-1; the D gene is possibly TRBD1 (6 bases). CDR3 length equals 11 residues. Germline assignment: CDR1 LNHDA and CDR2 SQIVND (reference sequence). This CDR3 reads CASSMVSGAVF. CDR3 bases: TGTGCCAGTAGTATGGTGTCGGGGGCCGTCTTT.

V gene TRBV28 combines with J gene TRBJ1-2; possibly TRBD1 for D (6 bases). V lost 4 bases and J 0 bases, leaving 21 bases between the germline ends. The CDR3 is 18 residues long. The germline V gene encodes CDR1 MDHEN and CDR2 SYDVKM. The CDR3 DNA follows: TGTGCCAGCAGTTCCGTCTATCCCGACAGGAAGTCTAACTATGGCTACACCTTC. Encoded protein: CASSSVYPDRKSNYGYTF.

The chain carries TRBV10-1 and TRBJ2-2, with no clear D. V lost 4 bases, J lost 0 bases, and 6 bases lay in between. CDR1 and CDR2 from the germline V gene are WNHNN and SYGVQD (reference sequence). The CDR3 has 14 residues. CDR3 loop: CASSVTANTGELFF. The CDR3 DNA follows: TGCGCCAGCAGTGTAACAGCGAACACCGGGGAGCTGTTTTTT.

As concerns this clone: Other DNA sequences from this sample encode an identical CDR3 as well. J is TRBJ1-2 and V is TRBV29-1; D remains unclear. CDR3 size: 12 residues. V shed 5 bases and J shed 2 bases, with 9 bases lying between them. The germline CDR1 and CDR2 sequences are SQVTM and ANQGSEA. DNA for the CDR3: TGCAGCGTTTCGGGCGGGAACTATGGCTACACCTTC. This translates into CSVSGGNYGYTF.

V and J are TRBV9 and TRBJ2-3, with 9 bases matching TRBD2. CDR1 and CDR2 from the germline V gene are SGDLS and YYNGEE. The CDR3 loop spans 23 amino acids. V lost 0 bases, J lost 0 bases, and 23 bases stayed unmatched. The CDR3 sequence is CASSVDPSGLAGHVSFSTDTQYF. CDR3 sequence (DNA): TGTGCCAGCAGCGTAGACCCCTCGGGACTAGCTGGCCACGTCAGCTTTAGCACAGATACGCAGTATTTT.

The rearrangement links TRBV2 to TRBJ1-2; possibly TRBD1 for D (6 bases). With 6 bases removed from V and 2 bases from J, the gap between germline ends came to 16 bases. CDR1 is SNHLY and CDR2 is FYNNEI in the germline V gene. The CDR3 contains 15 residues. For the CDR3, the DNA is TGTGCCAGCAGGGTAAACCAGGGGATAAACTATGGCTACACCTTC. Translating gives CASRVNQGINYGYTF.

The chain recombines TRBV2 with TRBJ1-3, with a possible D match to TRBD1 (5 bases). This CDR3 has 17 residues. V was trimmed by 6 bases and J by 0 bases, leaving 18 bases between them. Germline-derived CDR1 and CDR2 are SNHLY and FYNNEI. In nucleotides, the CDR3 is TGTGCCAGCAGGGGACGGTGGGGGGACTCCTCTGGAAACACCATATATTTT. This encodes CASRGRWGDSSGNTIYF.

The rearrangement links TRBV3-1 (or the pseudogene TRBV3-2) to TRBJ2-5, with D possibly matching TRBD2 (6 bases). Germline CDR1 and CDR2: LGHDT and YNNKEL (reference sequence). CDR3 size: 13 residues. The V and J ends lost 4 bases and 6 bases respectively, with 12 bases between them. This CDR3 is CASSPPSVQTQYF. The CDR3 coding sequence is TGTGCCAGCAGCCCGCCTAGCGTGCAGACCCAGTACTTC.

The chain recombines TRBV4-1 with TRBJ1-5; tentatively, D is TRBD1 (5 bases). The CDR3 runs to 16 residues. The V end was cut by 0 bases, the J end by 2 bases, with 11 bases between. The germline gives CDR1 MGHRA, CDR2 YSYEKL. This CDR3 is CASSQEKGVGNQPQHF. The DNA for the CDR3 is TGCGCCAGCAGCCAAGAAAAAGGGGTGGGCAATCAGCCCCAGCATTTT.

This chain uses TRBV20-1 with TRBJ1-4; TRBD1 is a possible D gene (6 bases). The CDR3 spans 15 residues. Germline V gene sequence: CDR1 DFQATT, CDR2 SNEGSKA (reference sequence). Trimming took 3 bases from V and 0 from J, leaving 11 bases between them. The CDR3 loop is CSASMDSATNEKLFF. The DNA for the CDR3 is TGCAGTGCTAGTATGGACAGTGCAACTAATGAAAAACTGTTTTTT.